This T cell receptor beta chain came from a study of T-cell reconstitution after alpha-beta-depleted transplantation in children. Study findings and constraints: There were some patients whose high TCRbeta diversity at day 60 came from surviving recipient T cells and thymic progenitors. The origin of alpha-beta T cells about two months after transplant was reportedly several hundred expanded graft clones. After one year, T-cell counts and TCRbeta diversity mostly came from new T cells.

As for this clonotype: Its antigen is unidentified.

Preparation of the TCRbeta library used unique molecular identifiers. TCRdb reprocessed the PCR reads via MiXCR and lists one record per CDR3 protein. Of 750,000 to 950,000 distinct CDR3 sequences in the sample, roughly 15% were seen once. The sequences come from PBMCs, mostly from graft donor cells, collected 360 days after TCRalphabeta/CD19-depleted stem cell transplant. The TCR originated in a male patient younger than 18 who had a stem cell transplant for acute lymphoblastic leukemia, so the T cells may come from the graft donor.

The CDR3: CASSDGGGFKPQHF. CDR3 bases: TGTGCCAGCAGTGATGGGGGGGGCTTTAAGCCCCAGCATTTT. This rearrangement joins TRBV6-1 to TRBJ1-5; perhaps TRBD1 as D (6 bases). The CDR3 runs to 14 residues. The V end was cut by 3 bases, the J end by 8 bases, with 14 bases between. The V gene's germline CDR1 is MNHNS and CDR2 SASEGT.